What follows are 2 T cell receptor beta chains derived from one specimen sequenced in a study of memory CD4+ T cells and cytomegalovirus serostatus. The sort gate was single viable CD3+CD4+CD8-CD45RO+ cells for memory CD4+ T cells. The method was immunoSEQ multiplex PCR; TCRdb's version includes in-frame clones alone and lacks a portion of them. Among fewer than 50,000 clones listed, approximately 79% were seen once. The sequencing sample was made of memory CD4+ T cells from blood. These receptors all stem from an adult in good health and CMV-seropositive.

The chain recombines TRBV7-8 with TRBJ2-7, with a weak D call TRBD1 (5 bases). V dropped 5 bases and J dropped 3 bases, with 14 bases sitting between them. Germline V gene data show CDR1 as SGHVS and CDR2 as FQNEAQ. The CDR3 is 14 residues long. In DNA, the CDR3 is TGTGCCAGCAGCCCGGACATTTGGGGCTACGAGCAGTACTTC. Translating gives CASSPDIWGYEQYF.

CDR3 coding DNA: TGTGCCAGCAGCCCTAGAGAGGGGTACAATGAGCAGTTCTTC. Translating it yields CASSPREGYNEQFF. The J gene is TRBJ2-1, the V gene TRBV9, with D tentatively TRBD1 or TRBD2 (5 bases each). This CDR3 contains 14 residues. The V end was cut by 4 bases, the J end by 4 bases, with 12 bases between. The germline CDR1 and CDR2 sequences are SGDLS and YYNGEE.